This TCR beta chain was documented in a study of T-cell reconstitution after alpha-beta-depleted transplantation in children. General observations from the study: There were reportedly several hundred expanded graft clones from which alpha-beta T cells came about two months after transplant. It was newly produced T cells that mostly accounted for T-cell counts and diversity one year after transplant. Day-60 TCRbeta diversity that was high in some patients was derived from surviving recipient T cells and thymic progenitors.

Library preparation (for TCRbeta) was performed with unique molecular identifiers. TCRdb re-derived calls from the PCR reads in MiXCR, one entry per CDR3 protein. Here the sample spans 350,000 to 500,000 distinct CDR3 sequences, around two fifths being singletons. Of note for this clonotype: Its antigen is still unknown.

This receptor was obtained from a girl aged 2-15 years with aplastic anemia, due to receive a stem cell transplant. This specimen was PBMCs, taken before TCRalphabeta/CD19-depleted stem cell transplant.

The CDR3 DNA reads as TGCAGTGCCAATAATCCAGGGATTGGGATCTACGAGCAGTACTTC. Its translation is CSANNPGIGIYEQYF. The chain employs TRBV20-1 and TRBJ2-7; D possibly corresponds to TRBD1 (5 bases). The CDR3 has 15 residues. Germline CDR1 and CDR2: DFQATT and SNEGSKA (reference sequence). The germline V and J ends were trimmed by 6 bases and 3 bases, with 21 bases remaining between them.